Listed below are T cell receptor beta chains from one sample, sequenced in a study of T cell changes during pregnancy in multiple sclerosis. Repertoires were generated with immunoSEQ multiplex PCR, while TCRdb's copy carries only in-frame clones and drops some. The data contain tens of thousands of clones, around 92% of them singletons. The sample was CD4+ T cells from peripheral blood mononuclear cells, taken after pregnancy. These receptors all come from a female donor with multiple sclerosis, enrolled in a pregnancy study. Both conserved end residues are part of each CDR3. Fields, in order: J gene, clone size, D gene, V gene, CDR3 DNA, CDR3 protein. The D gene is left open where the match is weak. Where a row states a size, it is once, few, many or the class of an expanded clone; other rows omit it.

TRBJ2-3 | NA | NA | TRBV5-6 | TGTGCCAGCAGCTCGCCAAAGGAGGTCACAGATACGCAGTATTTT | CASSSPKEVTDTQYF
TRBJ1-6 | NA | NA | TRBV7-3 | TGTGCCAGCAGCTTAGGTTCCCTTAGCCCCCTCCACTTT | CASSLGSLSPLHF
TRBJ2-5 | NA | TRBD1 | TRBV6-1 | TGTGCCAGCAGTGGACACAGGGGGCTGGAGACCCAGTACTTC | CASSGHRGLETQYF
TRBJ2-3 | NA | TRBD1 | TRBV18 | TGTGCCAGCAGGCGAGACAGGGGTACAGATACGCAGTATTTT | CASRRDRGTDTQYF
TRBJ1-2 | few | NA | TRBV7-6 | TGTGCCAGCAGCTCCCAGGGTCCCTATGGCTACACCTTC | CASSSQGPYGYTF
TRBJ1-2 | NA | NA | TRBV4-2 | TGTGCCAGCAGCCAAGAAAGGGGATCGCCTACTAACTATGGCTACACCTTC | CASSQERGSPTNYGYTF
TRBJ1-1 | few | NA | TRBV11-1 | TGTGCCAGCAGCCTTCGGGTGTTGAACACTGAAGCTTTCTTT | CASSLRVLNTEAFF
TRBJ2-3 | NA | TRBD2 | TRBV7-9 | TGTGCCAGCTCCCTAGGGGCCACTAGCGGGGCAGATACGCAGTATTTT | CASSLGATSGADTQYF
TRBJ2-1 | NA | TRBD1 | TRBV10-3 | TGTGCCATCAGTGAGACACAGACAGGGATTAATGAGCAGTTCTTC | CAISETQTGINEQFF
TRBJ2-1 | NA | NA | TRBV6-1 | TGTGCCAGCAGTGTAGAGCGCGGGACGGGGTTCTTC | CASSVERGTGFF
TRBJ2-5 | NA | TRBD2 | TRBV11-2 | TGTGCCAGCAGCCTCACGCTACTAGCGGGGGGCCAAGAGACCCAGTACTTC | CASSLTLLAGGQETQYF
TRBJ2-7 | once | NA | TRBV7-2 | TGTGCCAGCAGCCACGGCTACGAGCAGTACTTC | CASSHGYEQYF
TRBJ1-1 | NA | NA | TRBV5-6 | TGTGCCAGCAGCCTTGACCAGGGGCGCAACACTGAAGCTTTCTTT | CASSLDQGRNTEAFF
TRBJ2-7 | NA | NA | TRBV9 | TGTGCCAGCAGCGTAGGTGTAAGATCGGTTTACGAGCAGTACTTC | CASSVGVRSVYEQYF
TRBJ2-3 | NA | TRBD2 | TRBV9 | TGTGCCAGCAGCGTAGCTAGCGGGGGGGTTACAGATACGCAGTATTTT | CASSVASGGVTDTQYF
TRBJ1-2 | NA | NA | TRBV10-3 | TGTGCCATAACACAGGGTAACCCTAACTATGGCTACACCTTC | CAITQGNPNYGYTF
TRBJ2-7 | NA | NA | TRBV5-6 | TGTGCCAGCAGCCGACAGGCTACCGAGCAGTACTTC | CASSRQATEQYF
TRBJ2-3 | NA | TRBD2 | TRBV9 | TGTGCCAGCAGCCCTGGGGGGGGTACAGATACGCAGTATTTT | CASSPGGGTDTQYF
TRBJ2-7 | NA | NA | TRBV19 | TGTGCCATCACTTACGAGCAGTACTTC | CAITYEQYF
TRBJ1-1 | NA | NA | TRBV7-3 | TGTGCCAGCAGCTTAGTCGGGGGGTCAAAGAACACTGAAGCTTTCTTT | CASSLVGGSKNTEAFF
TRBJ2-2 | few | TRBD2 | TRBV6-1 | TGTGCCAGCTCTCTAGCGGGGGTGGGCGGGGAGCTGTTTTTT | CASSLAGVGGELFF
TRBJ2-1 | NA | TRBD1 | TRBV7-2 | TGTGCCAGCAGCAAAACAGGGGGCGGTATGAATGAGCAGTTCTTC | CASSKTGGGMNEQFF
TRBJ1-1 | NA | NA | TRBV6-1 | TGTGCCAGCAGTGTACTCGGGGGGCGGTCTCTTTCCACTGAAGCTTTCTTT | CASSVLGGRSLSTEAFF
TRBJ1-1 | NA | NA | TRBV6-6 | TGTGCCAGCAGTTTCAACCAAGCGGGCACTGAAGCTTTCTTT | CASSFNQAGTEAFF
TRBJ2-7 | NA | TRBD2 | TRBV18 | TGTGCCAGCTCTTTCAGCGGGAACCTCTACGAGCAGTACTTC | CASSFSGNLYEQYF
TRBJ2-1 | NA | TRBD1 | TRBV10-3 | TGTGCCATCAGTGAAGGGGACAGGTTTTACAATGAGCAGTTCTTC | CAISEGDRFYNEQFF
TRBJ1-1 | NA | NA | TRBV7-6 | TGTGCCAGCAGCTTGGGCACCACTGAAGCTTTCTTT | CASSLGTTEAFF
TRBJ2-5 | once | NA | TRBV2 | TGTGCCAGCAATCTCCAGGAAGCCCAAGAGACCCAGTACTTC | CASNLQEAQETQYF
TRBJ2-1 | NA | TRBD2 | TRBV7-3 | TGTGCCAGCAGCTCGCTACCCTCTCTTGCGGGGGGCCGCTACAATGAGCAGTTCTTC | CASSSLPSLAGGRYNEQFF
TRBJ1-4 | NA | TRBD1 | TRBV5-5 | TGTGCCAGCAGCCGGGACAGTAGTAATGAAAAACTGTTTTTT | CASSRDSSNEKLFF
TRBJ2-5 | NA | TRBD2 | TRBV9 | TGTGCCAGCAGCGTCGCGGGGGGACGATCCGTCCCGGAGACCCAGTACTTC | CASSVAGGRSVPETQYF
TRBJ1-1 | NA | NA | TRBV6-6 | TGTGCCAGCAGTTACCCCGGGACACCGTCGAACACTGAAGCTTTCTTT | CASSYPGTPSNTEAFF
TRBJ2-7 | NA | NA | TRBV19 | TGTGCCAGTAGTATAGGGAGCAGAATCTACGAGCAGTACTTC | CASSIGSRIYEQYF
TRBJ1-2 | NA | TRBD1 | TRBV20-1 | TGCAGTGCTAGAGGGACAGGGGGCTACACCTTC | CSARGTGGYTF
TRBJ1-5 | NA | NA | TRBV19 | TGTGCCAGTAAAGGGGGGGCTAGGGAATGGCAGCCCCAGCATTTT | CASKGGAREWQPQHF
TRBJ2-7 | NA | TRBD1 | TRBV19 | TGTGCCAGTAGTGTGGCCGGGACAGCGACCTACGAGCAGTACTTC | CASSVAGTATYEQYF
TRBJ1-2 | NA | NA | TRBV19 | TGTGCCAGTAGTATAGGCACCCCCCCCGGCTATGGCTACACCTTC | CASSIGTPPGYGYTF
TRBJ2-3 | NA | NA | TRBV6-1 | TGTGCCAGCAGTGCCCTTGCGAGCGGCTACACAGATACGCAGTATTTT | CASSALASGYTDTQYF
TRBJ2-7 | NA | NA | TRBV4-2 | TGTGCCAGCAGCCAAGATCGACTACTCGAGCAGTACTTC | CASSQDRLLEQYF
TRBJ1-2 | once | NA | TRBV10-3 | TGTGCCATCAGTGAGTCGACCTGGGGGGAGGACTATGGCTACACCTTC | CAISESTWGEDYGYTF
TRBJ1-2 | few | NA | TRBV7-9 | TGTGCCAGCAGCTTAATAGGAACGGGGGGAAGTGGCTACACCTTC | CASSLIGTGGSGYTF
TRBJ2-2 | NA | NA | TRBV5-1 | TGCGCCAGCAGCTTGCTAGTAGGCACCGGGGAGCTGTTTTTT | CASSLLVGTGELFF